This T cell receptor beta chain is from a study of beta chain features in type 1 diabetes. Study findings and constraints: When Type 1 diabetes patients were examined, their TCRB CDR3s proved moderately but significantly shorter in all four CD4+ subsets.

The study reverse transcribed the entire isolated RNA, so it sequenced expressed TCRB transcripts. The assay was immunoSEQ multiplex PCR, and TCRdb's table has in-frame clones only and misses some. The sample has some 640,000 clones; 11% to 15% are singletons. The authors sorted CD4+ naive, central memory, regulatory and stem cell-like memory cells via CD45RO/CCR7/CD25/CD127/CD95/CD27. This clone was found a few times. Antigen unknown. The sequenced sample consisted of naive CD4+ T cells from blood. The TCR sequence derives from a man aged 18 to 30 with type 1 diabetes.

This CDR3 is CASSPLGGMNTEAFF. CDR3 bases: TGTGCCAGCAGCCCGCTCGGGGGTATGAACACTGAAGCTTTCTTT. The rearrangement uses TRBV5-4 and TRBJ1-1, with D possibly matching TRBD1 (5 bases). Trimming removed 4 bases at V and 0 bases at J, with 13 bases between. Germline values: CDR1 SGHNT, CDR2 YYREEE (reference sequence). The length of the CDR3 is 15 residues.